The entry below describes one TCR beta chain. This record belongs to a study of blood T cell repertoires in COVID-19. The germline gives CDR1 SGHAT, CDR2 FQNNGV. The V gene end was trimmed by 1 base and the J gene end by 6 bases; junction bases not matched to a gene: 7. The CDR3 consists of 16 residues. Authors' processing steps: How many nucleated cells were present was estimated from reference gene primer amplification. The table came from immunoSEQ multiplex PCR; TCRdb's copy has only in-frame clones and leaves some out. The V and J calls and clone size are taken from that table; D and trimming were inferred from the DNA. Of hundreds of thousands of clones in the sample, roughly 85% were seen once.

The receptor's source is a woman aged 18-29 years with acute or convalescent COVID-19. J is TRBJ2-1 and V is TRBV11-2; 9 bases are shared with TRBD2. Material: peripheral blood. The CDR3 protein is CASSLVGGRVGNEQFF. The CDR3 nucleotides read TGTGCCAGCAGCTTAGTAGGCGGGAGGGTTGGCAATGAGCAGTTCTTC.